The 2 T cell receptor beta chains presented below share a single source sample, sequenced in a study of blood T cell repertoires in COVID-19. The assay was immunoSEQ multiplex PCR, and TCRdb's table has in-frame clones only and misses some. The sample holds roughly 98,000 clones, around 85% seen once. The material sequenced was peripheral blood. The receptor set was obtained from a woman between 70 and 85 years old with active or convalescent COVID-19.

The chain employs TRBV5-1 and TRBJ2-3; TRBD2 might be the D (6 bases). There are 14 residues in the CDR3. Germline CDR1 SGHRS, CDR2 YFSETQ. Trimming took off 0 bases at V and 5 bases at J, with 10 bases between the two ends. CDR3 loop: CASSLALGGDTQYF. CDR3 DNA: TGCGCCAGCAGCTTGGCCTTGGGAGGAGATACGCAGTATTTT.

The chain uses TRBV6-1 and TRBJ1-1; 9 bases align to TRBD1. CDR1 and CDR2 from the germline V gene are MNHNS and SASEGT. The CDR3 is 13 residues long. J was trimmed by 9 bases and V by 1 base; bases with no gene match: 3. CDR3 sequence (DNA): TGTGCCAGCAGTGAAGACAGGGGGCAAAAAGCTTTCTTT. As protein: CASSEDRGQKAFF.